The entry below describes one T cell receptor beta chain. Its antigen is currently unknown. Clones were sequenced by immunoSEQ multiplex PCR, and TCRdb holds only the in-frame ones, with some missing. The top ten hold approximately 6.2% of the sample, which has 29,000 or so clones, roughly 94% seen once. Specified time point: new active TB diagnosis, blood taken before or within 7 days of starting treatment. This sample is part of a study of T cells in tuberculosis. Points from the study as a whole: Using the GMM-specific repertoire gave about 84% accuracy versus 60% to 70% with motifs.

The V gene's germline CDR1 is MGHDK and CDR2 SYGVNS. The CDR3 loop spans 15 amino acids. Trimming removed 6 bases from V and 3 bases from J, with 12 bases in between. This sequence joins TRBV25-1 and TRBJ1-6; D unresolved. The sample here was PBMCs, taken at tuberculosis diagnosis. This TCR was recovered from an adult with tuberculosis. The CDR3 nucleotides are TGTGCCAGCAGGTCCACAGAGTACTATAATTCACCCCTCCACTTT. It is translated as CASRSTEYYNSPLHF.